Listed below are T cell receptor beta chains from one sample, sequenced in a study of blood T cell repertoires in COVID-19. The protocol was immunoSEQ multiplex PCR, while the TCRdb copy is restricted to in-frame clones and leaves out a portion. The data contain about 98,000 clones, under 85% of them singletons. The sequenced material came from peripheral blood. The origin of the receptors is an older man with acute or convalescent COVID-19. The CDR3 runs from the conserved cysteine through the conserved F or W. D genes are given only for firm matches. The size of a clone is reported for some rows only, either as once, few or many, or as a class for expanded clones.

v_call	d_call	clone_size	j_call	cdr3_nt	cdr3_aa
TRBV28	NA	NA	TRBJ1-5	TGTGCCGTGAAGGGGTCGGACGGGGGGTGGCATCAGCCCCAGCATTTT	CAVKGSDGGWHQPQHF
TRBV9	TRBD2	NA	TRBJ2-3	TGTGCCAGCAGCGTAGAGGGCGGGAGCCGGACGGGCACAGATACGCAGTATTTT	CASSVEGGSRTGTDTQYF
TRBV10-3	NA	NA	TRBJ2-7	TGTGCCATCAGATCGTTGAGGCACGAGCAGTACTTC	CAIRSLRHEQYF
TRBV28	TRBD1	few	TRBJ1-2	TGTGCCAGCAGTCCGGACAGGCTTAACTATGGCTACACCTTC	CASSPDRLNYGYTF
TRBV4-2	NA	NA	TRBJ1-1	TGTGCCAGCAGCCCCGAGGGTACGGCTGAAGCTTTCTTT	CASSPEGTAEAFF
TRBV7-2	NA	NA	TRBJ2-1	TGTGCCAGCAGCTTGGGGACAAGTCCCAATGAGCAGTTCTTC	CASSLGTSPNEQFF
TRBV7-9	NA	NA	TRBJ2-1	TGTGCCAGCAGCCTCTCGACTATTCTGCAGTTCTTC	CASSLSTILQFF
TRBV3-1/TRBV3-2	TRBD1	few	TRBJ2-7	TGTGCCAGCAGCCAAATGGGACAGGGGGCGCGTGAGCAGTACTTC	CASSQMGQGAREQYF
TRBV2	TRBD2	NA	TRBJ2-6	TGTGCCAGCAGGTGGACTAGCGGGAGGCTCCCACTCTCTGGGGCCAACGTCCTGACTTTC	CASRWTSGRLPLSGANVLTF
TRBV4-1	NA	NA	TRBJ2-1	TGCGCCAGCAGCCAAGATCAGCGGGAGCAGTTCTTC	CASSQDQREQFF
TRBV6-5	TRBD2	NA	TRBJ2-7	TGTGCCAGCAGTTCCGGACTAGCGGGGACCTACGAGCAGTACTTC	CASSSGLAGTYEQYF
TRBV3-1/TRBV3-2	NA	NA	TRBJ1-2	TGTGCCAGCAGCCCACGGCGGACAGATTATGGCTACACCTTC	CASSPRRTDYGYTF
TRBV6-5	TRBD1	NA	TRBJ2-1	TGTGCCAGCAGTTCCCGGGACAGGGGGCGCATAGATGAGCAGTTCTTC	CASSSRDRGRIDEQFF
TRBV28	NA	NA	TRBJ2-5	TGTGCCAGCAGTTTAAAGAGCCCAGAGACCCAGTACTTC	CASSLKSPETQYF
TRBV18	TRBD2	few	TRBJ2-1	TGTGCCAGCTCACCCCCTAGCGGGACGAGCTCCTACAATGAGCAGTTCTTC	CASSPPSGTSSYNEQFF
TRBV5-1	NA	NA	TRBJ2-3	TGCGCCAGCTACTCGGAGGGTACGCAGTATTTT	CASYSEGTQYF
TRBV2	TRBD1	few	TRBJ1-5	TGTGCCAGCAGTGGGACAGGGGTAGGACAGCCCCAGCATTTT	CASSGTGVGQPQHF
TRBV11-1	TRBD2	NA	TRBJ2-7	TGTGCCAGCAGCATACCTAGCGGGAGTTTCGACGAGCAGTACTTC	CASSIPSGSFDEQYF